These 24 T cell receptor beta chains originate from one sample sequenced in a study of blood T cell repertoires in COVID-19. Method: immunoSEQ multiplex PCR; TCRdb's copy keeps in-frame clones and lacks some. The table has some 220,000 clones, roughly four fifths seen once. The sequencing sample was made of peripheral blood. Receptors were obtained from a man in his fifties or sixties with acute or convalescent COVID-19.

DNA for the CDR3: TGTGCCTGGAGTGGACAGGGAGGTCAGCCCCAGCATTTT. Encoded protein: CAWSGQGGQPQHF. The J gene is TRBJ1-5, the V gene TRBV30, with 7 bases identical to TRBD1. Germline CDR1 and CDR2: GTSNPN and SVGIG (reference sequence). V was clipped by 1 base and J by 6 bases; unmatched bases: 3. This CDR3 contains 13 residues. Full variable domain (rest looked up from reference TRBV30 and TRBJ1-5): SQTIHQWPATLVQPVGSPLSLECTVEGTSNPNLYWYRQAAGRGLQLLFYSVGIGQISSEVPQNLSASRPQDRQFILSSKKLLLSDSGFYLCAWSGQGGQPQHFGDGTRLSIL.

The chain joins TRBV18 to TRBJ1-2, with TRBD1 as a possible D gene (5 bases). Trimming took off 1 base at V and 4 bases at J, with 7 bases between the two ends. The CDR3 spans 13 residues. Germline V gene data show CDR1 as KGHSH and CDR2 as LQKENI. The chain's CDR3 is CASSPQRGYGYTF. CDR3 in DNA: TGTGCCAGCTCACCACAAAGGGGCTATGGCTACACCTTC.

CDR3 sequence (DNA): TGTGCCAGCAGCCAAGATCTCGTTCGGAGCTTCGCGGGCCTAAACACTGAAGCTTTCTTT. It is translated as CASSQDLVRSFAGLNTEAFF. The chain uses TRBV3-1 (or the pseudogene TRBV3-2) and TRBJ1-1; D unclear. Trimming stripped 0 bases from V and 2 bases from J, with 25 bases between. The CDR3 extends over 20 amino acids. Germline CDR1 is LGHDT and CDR2 is YNNKEL (reference sequence).

The chain combines TRBV7-3 with TRBJ2-1; D perhaps matches TRBD2 (5 bases). Germline V gene data show CDR1 as SGHTA and CDR2 as FQGTGA. The CDR3 sequence is 11 residues long. V was trimmed by 3 bases and J by 10 bases, leaving 7 bases between them. CDR3 amino acids: CASSFQREQFF. DNA for the CDR3: TGTGCCAGCAGCTTCCAGCGGGAGCAGTTCTTC.

V is TRBV6-4 and J is TRBJ2-1; 9 bases line up with TRBD2. Germline loops: CDR1 MRHNA, CDR2 SNTAGT. The CDR3 contains 16 residues. The V and J ends lost 10 bases and 2 bases, in that order; junction bases with no gene match: 12. This chain's CDR3 is CATASLAGEAYNEQFF. CDR3 DNA sequence: TGTGCCACCGCCAGCTTAGCGGGAGAAGCCTACAATGAGCAGTTCTTC.

J is TRBJ1-3 and V is TRBV6-5; D is unresolved. This CDR3 has 16 amino acids. Germline V gene lookup returns CDR1 MNHEY and CDR2 SVGAGI. V was pared by 2 bases and J by 4 bases, with 15 bases between. CDR3: CASSYLGFGGGNTIYF. Written as DNA, the CDR3 is TGTGCCAGCAGTTACCTAGGGTTTGGAGGAGGAAACACCATATATTTT.

This chain joins TRBV9 and TRBJ2-2; TRBD2 agrees at 9 bases. The J segment lost 1 base and the V segment lost 0 bases, leaving 1 base of the junction unmatched. Germline values: CDR1 SGDLS, CDR2 YYNGEE. This CDR3 is built from 16 residues. The CDR3 nucleotides are TGTGCCAGCAGCGTAGGTAGCGGGGGGAACACCGGGGAGCTGTTTTTT. Translated, it gives CASSVGSGGNTGELFF. Filled out from reference TRBV9 and TRBJ2-2, the complete variable domain reads DSGVTQTPKHLITATGQRVTLRCSPRSGDLSVYWYQQSLDQGLQFLIQYYNGEERAKGNILERFSAQQFPDLHSELNLSSLELGDSALYFCASSVGSGGNTGELFFGEGSRLTVL.

This clone was found once. J is TRBJ2-5 and V is TRBV3-1 (or the pseudogene TRBV3-2); 7 bases match TRBD2. Germline CDR1 LGHDT, CDR2 YNNKEL (reference sequence). J was trimmed by 3 bases and V by 4 bases; bases with no gene match: 5. The CDR3 has 14 amino acids. The CDR3: CASSPLGGEETQYF. CDR3 DNA sequence: TGTGCCAGCAGCCCCTTGGGAGGGGAAGAGACCCAGTACTTC.

V and J are TRBV7-3 and TRBJ2-1; 14 bases are a match to TRBD2. This CDR3 comprises 16 residues. Germline lookup yields CDR1 SGHTA and CDR2 FQGTGA. V gave up 4 bases and J gave up 9 bases; unmatched junction bases: 8. The CDR3 coding sequence is TGTGCCAGCAGCTCCGGGAGACTAGCGGGAGGGGGTGAGCAGTTCTTC. Amino acid sequence: CASSSGRLAGGGEQFF. Based on the CDR3 plus reference TRBV7-3 and TRBJ2-1, the full variable domain is GAGVSQTPSNKVTEKGKYVELRCDPISGHTALYWYRQSLGQGPEFLIYFQGTGAADDSGLPNDRFFAVRPEGSVSTLKIQRTERGDSAVYLCASSSGRLAGGGEQFFGPGTRLTVL.

This chain links TRBV9 with TRBJ1-5, with 9 bases aligning to TRBD1. Losses at the gene ends were 0 bases for V and 5 bases for J; bases not matched to a gene: 3. From germline, CDR1 is SGDLS and CDR2 YYNGEE. The CDR3 loop spans 15 amino acids. The CDR3 reads CASSVGRTGDQPQHF. Here the CDR3 DNA reads TGTGCCAGCAGCGTAGGGAGGACAGGGGATCAGCCCCAGCATTTT.

V and J are TRBV6-5 and TRBJ1-2; D ambiguous. The germline V gene encodes CDR1 MNHEY and CDR2 SVGAGI. Trimming took off 4 bases at V and 1 base at J, with 7 bases between the two ends. This CDR3 spans 13 amino acids. DNA for the CDR3: TGTGCCAGCAGTTTTTCATTTAACTATGGCTACACCTTC. Amino acid sequence: CASSFSFNYGYTF.

The rearrangement uses TRBV18 and TRBJ2-7; maybe TRBD2 (6 bases). The germline gives CDR1 KGHSH, CDR2 LQKENI. V lost 2 bases, J lost 7 bases, and 18 bases lay in between. CDR3 size: 15 residues. DNA for the CDR3: TGTGCCAGCTCACCAATTGGAGGGCTAACTCGTGAGCAGTACTTC. Residues: CASSPIGGLTREQYF.

The table lists this clone with a few counts. The rearrangement links TRBV7-9 to TRBJ1-1, with D perhaps matching TRBD1 (5 bases). Germline CDR1 and CDR2: SEHNR and FQNEAQ (reference sequence). The CDR3 is 15 residues long. The V gene lost 5 bases and the J gene lost 1 base, with 14 bases spanning the gap. The chain's CDR3 is CASSSRVWENTEAFF. The DNA of the CDR3 is TGTGCCAGCAGCAGCAGGGTTTGGGAGAACACTGAAGCTTTCTTT.

The chain uses TRBV5-1 and TRBJ2-6, with a weak D call TRBD1 (6 bases). Trimming took off 0 bases at V and 0 bases at J, with 10 bases between the two ends. This CDR3 spans 17 amino acids. Germline CDR1 and CDR2: SGHRS and YFSETQ. Here the CDR3 reads CASSLAGQYSGANVLTF. For the CDR3, the DNA is TGCGCCAGCAGCTTGGCCGGACAGTACTCTGGGGCCAACGTCCTGACTTTC.

The V gene is TRBV7-3, the J gene TRBJ2-1; 15 bases line up with TRBD2. The CDR3 has 15 amino acids. The trim removed 5 bases at V and 9 bases at J, leaving 5 bases unmatched. Germline assignment: CDR1 SGHTA and CDR2 FQGTGA. In DNA form, the CDR3 reads TGTGCCAGCAGCAGGGGACTAGCGGGGGGCCTTGAGCAGTTCTTC. It encodes CASSRGLAGGLEQFF.

The CDR3 loop is CASSLGRVKPQHF. The CDR3 region has the DNA TGTGCCAGCAGCTTAGGCAGGGTAAAGCCCCAGCATTTT. V usage is TRBV5-6 and J usage is TRBJ1-5, with a weak D call TRBD1 (5 bases). Germline V gene sequence: CDR1 SGHDT, CDR2 YYEEEE. The CDR3 runs 13 residues. Trimming removed 2 bases from V and 8 bases from J, with 11 bases in between.

The chain employs TRBV12-5 and TRBJ1-1, with 8 bases identical to TRBD1. The CDR3 sequence is 12 residues long. The ends lost 11 bases at V and 6 bases at J; junction bases unmatched: 8. Germline V gene lookup returns CDR1 LGHNT and CDR2 FRNRAP. In nucleotides, the CDR3 is TGTGCTGGAGACAGGGGAGGCGCTGAAGCTTTCTTT. Translating it yields CAGDRGGAEAFF.

This clone was seen only once. The gene calls are TRBV30 and TRBJ2-1; TRBD2 aligns across 7 bases. The length of the CDR3 is 15 residues. Germline V gives CDR1 GTSNPN, CDR2 SVGIG (reference sequence). Germline trimming cut 1 base from V and 3 bases from J; bases unmatched to any gene: 6. DNA of the CDR3: TGTGCCTGGAGTGGGGGAGCGGGATACTACAATGAGCAGTTCTTC. Protein sequence: CAWSGGAGYYNEQFF.

The table lists this clone with a count of one. The genes are TRBV5-6 and TRBJ2-3; 9 nucleotides align to TRBD2. The CDR3 is 16 residues long. Trimming took 5 bases from V and 2 from J; bases not matched to a gene: 9. Germline CDR1 reads SGHDT; CDR2 reads YYEEEE. CDR3 DNA sequence: TGTGCCAGCAGTCATCCTAGCGGGGACCCCACAGATACGCAGTATTTT. Residues: CASSHPSGDPTDTQYF. Drawing the rest from reference TRBV5-6 and TRBJ2-3, the complete variable domain is DAGVTQSPTHLIKTRGQQVTLRCSPKSGHDTVSWYQQALGQGPQFIFQYYEEEERQRGNFPDRFSGHQFPNYSSELNVNALLLGDSALYLCASSHPSGDPTDTQYFGPGTRLTVL.

This clone was observed a handful of times. The V gene is TRBV4-2, the J gene TRBJ1-5; D ambiguous. V lost 0 bases to trimming and J lost 8 bases, with 14 bases between them. Germline V CDR1 and CDR2: LGHNA, YNFKEQ. This CDR3 has 15 amino acids. CDR3 in amino acids: CASSQEFEGGKPQHF. The CDR3 DNA reads as TGTGCCAGCAGCCAAGAATTCGAGGGCGGTAAGCCCCAGCATTTT.

The V gene is TRBV24-1, the J gene TRBJ2-2; 10 bases fit TRBD2. V lost 5 bases, J lost 7 bases, and 9 bases stayed unmatched. Germline assignment: CDR1 KGHDR and CDR2 SFDVKD. This CDR3 comprises 16 residues. CDR3 sequence: CATSALLAGRDGELFF. CDR3 nucleotides: TGTGCCACCAGTGCCCTACTAGCGGGAAGGGACGGGGAGCTGTTTTTT.

The chain couples TRBV6-1 to TRBJ1-1; D remains ambiguous. The CDR3 totals 15 residues. The V end lost 2 bases, the J end lost 3 bases, and 13 bases lay between the germline ends. CDR1 MNHNS and CDR2 SASEGT come from the germline V gene. CDR3 loop: CASSERVQFDTEAFF. CDR3 sequence (DNA): TGTGCCAGCAGTGAAAGAGTCCAATTCGACACTGAAGCTTTCTTT.

This chain links TRBV7-2 with TRBJ2-1, with TRBD2 identical over 9 bases. V lost 5 bases, J lost 7 bases, and 6 bases stayed unmatched. In germline, CDR1 is SGHTA, CDR2 FQGNSA. The CDR3 sequence is 14 residues long. For the CDR3, the DNA is TGTGCCAGCAGCCAGGGACTAGCAGTAAATGAGCAGTTCTTC. Amino acids: CASSQGLAVNEQFF.

This clone was found a few times. V usage is TRBV6-2 or TRBV6-3 and J usage is TRBJ2-2; TRBD2 agrees at 8 bases. The CDR3 loop spans 16 amino acids. After removal of 6 bases from V and 0 bases from J, the junction contained 6 bases not matched to a gene. The germline gives CDR1 MNHEY, CDR2 SVGEGT. CDR3 nucleotides: TGTGCCAGCAGCCCTCGGGAGGGCGCGAACACCGGGGAGCTGTTTTTT. Protein: CASSPREGANTGELFF.